This TCR beta chain was identified during a study of blood T cell repertoires in COVID-19. The table came from immunoSEQ multiplex PCR; TCRdb's copy has only in-frame clones and leaves some out. The top ten hold around a third of the sample, which has 100,000 to 110,000 clones, about 77% seen once. The CDR3 is made up of 15 amino acids. Germline CDR1 MNHEY, CDR2 SVGAGI. After removal of 0 bases from V and 4 bases from J, the junction contained 4 bases not matched to a gene. The count of this clone is one. The rearrangement joins TRBV6-5 to TRBJ2-7, with 9 bases matching TRBD1. The sequence came from a man between 65 and 85 years old with active or convalescent COVID-19. Sequencing was carried out using peripheral blood. The CDR3 region is CASSYSGTGMYEQYF. The CDR3 DNA sequence: TGTGCCAGCAGTTACTCGGGGACAGGGATGTACGAGCAGTACTTC.